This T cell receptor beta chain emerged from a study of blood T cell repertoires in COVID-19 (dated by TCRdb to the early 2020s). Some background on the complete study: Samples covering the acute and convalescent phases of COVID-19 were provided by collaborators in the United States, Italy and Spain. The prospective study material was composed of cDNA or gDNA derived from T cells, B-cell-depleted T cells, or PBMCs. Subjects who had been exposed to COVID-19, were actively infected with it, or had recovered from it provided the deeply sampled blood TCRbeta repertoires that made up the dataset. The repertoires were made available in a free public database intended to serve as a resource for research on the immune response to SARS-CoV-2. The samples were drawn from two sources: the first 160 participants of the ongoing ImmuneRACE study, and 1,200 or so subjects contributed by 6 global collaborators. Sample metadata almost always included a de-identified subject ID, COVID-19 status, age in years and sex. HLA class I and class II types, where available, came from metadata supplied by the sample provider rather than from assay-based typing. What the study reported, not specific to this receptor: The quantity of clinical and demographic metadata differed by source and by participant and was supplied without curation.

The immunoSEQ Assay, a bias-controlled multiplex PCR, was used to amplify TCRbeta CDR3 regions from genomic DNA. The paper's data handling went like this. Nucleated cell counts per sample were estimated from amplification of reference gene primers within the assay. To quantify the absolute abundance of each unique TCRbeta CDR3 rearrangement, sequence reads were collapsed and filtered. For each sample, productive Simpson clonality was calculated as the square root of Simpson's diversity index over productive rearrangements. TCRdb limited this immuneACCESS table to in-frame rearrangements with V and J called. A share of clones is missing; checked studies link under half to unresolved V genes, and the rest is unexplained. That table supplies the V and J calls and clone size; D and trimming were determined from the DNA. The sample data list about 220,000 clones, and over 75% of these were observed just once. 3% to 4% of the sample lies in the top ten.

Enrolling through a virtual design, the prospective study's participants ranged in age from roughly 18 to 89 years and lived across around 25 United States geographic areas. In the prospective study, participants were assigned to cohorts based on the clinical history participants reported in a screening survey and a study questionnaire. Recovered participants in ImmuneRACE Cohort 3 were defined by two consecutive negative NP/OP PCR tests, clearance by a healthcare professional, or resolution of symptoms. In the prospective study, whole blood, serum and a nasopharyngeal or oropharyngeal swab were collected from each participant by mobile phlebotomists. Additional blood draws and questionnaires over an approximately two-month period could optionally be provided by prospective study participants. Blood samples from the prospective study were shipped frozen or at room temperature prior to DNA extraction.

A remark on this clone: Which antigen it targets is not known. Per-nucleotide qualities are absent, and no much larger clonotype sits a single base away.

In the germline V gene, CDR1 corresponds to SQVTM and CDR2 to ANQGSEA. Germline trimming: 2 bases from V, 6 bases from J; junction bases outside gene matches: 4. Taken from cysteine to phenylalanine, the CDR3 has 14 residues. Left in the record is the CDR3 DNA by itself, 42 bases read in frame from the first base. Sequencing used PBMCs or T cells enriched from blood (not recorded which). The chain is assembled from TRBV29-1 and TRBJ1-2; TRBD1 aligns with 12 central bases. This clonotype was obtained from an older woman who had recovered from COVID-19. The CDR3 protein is CSVELGTGGDGYTF. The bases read TGCAGCGTTGAATTGGGGACAGGGGGCGATGGCTACACCTTC.